The entry that follows covers one T cell receptor (beta chain) sequence. These data come from a study of shared clonotypes between healthy human individuals. Germline CDR1 SGHTA, CDR2 FQGTGA. J was trimmed by 5 bases and V by 4 bases; bases with no gene match: 0. The CDR3 runs 13 residues. The protocol was immunoSEQ multiplex PCR, while the TCRdb copy is restricted to in-frame clones and leaves out a portion. The table has around 1.1 million clones, approximately 80% seen once; the top ten hold more than 0.55%. This receptor was obtained from a man aged 18 to 29 in good health. Some clones in this sample may be carry-over from other donors' samples. The sequencing input was memory CD4+ T cells from PBMCs. Subset given: CD45RA-negative fraction. The J gene is TRBJ2-5, the V gene TRBV7-3; 11 bases agree with TRBD1. CDR3: CASSWDRGETQYF. CDR3 DNA sequence: TGTGCCAGCAGCTGGGACAGGGGGGAGACCCAGTACTTC.